This T cell receptor beta chain was sequenced during a study of T cell responses to AZD1222 COVID-19 vaccine. Findings and caveats of the study: Two AZD1222 doses significantly raised spike-specific TCR breadth and depth over controls. Among those given AZD1222, only 5 to 7 were seropositive at baseline. White British ancestry dominated among donors, who included more females, and clonal diversity was possibly underestimated.

With respect to this clone: The antigen remains unidentified.

CDR1 SGDLS and CDR2 YYNGEE come from the germline V gene. V lost 0 bases, J lost 4 bases, and 7 bases lay in between. The CDR3 extends over 13 amino acids. Some clones are missing from TCRdb's copy, which holds only in-frame ones; the method was immunoSEQ multiplex PCR. The table includes about 160,000 clones, approximately 90% detected once. This receptor was identified in an adult who received the AZD1222 COVID-19 vaccine. The chain carries TRBV9 and TRBJ1-2; D is undetermined. The starting material was peripheral blood, obtained 28 days after the second AZD1222 dose. The CDR3 reads CASSVGRGYGYTF. The CDR3 coding sequence is TGTGCCAGCAGCGTAGGCCGGGGCTATGGCTACACCTTC.